The 15 T cell receptor beta chains below were found in one sample sequenced in a study of shared T cell receptors in the human thymus. Sequenced by immunoSEQ multiplex PCR; TCRdb stores in-frame clones only, minus some. The top ten clones hold more than 0.01% of a sample with almost 550,000 clones, about 80% of them seen once. These data were also filed under a second study, of human thymus T cells.

The sample taken for sequencing was thymocytes. All receptors derive from a boy in the first two years of life with a congenital heart defect.

V and J are TRBV14 and TRBJ2-2, with D maybe TRBD2 (6 bases). This CDR3 is built from 17 residues. V lost 7 bases and J lost 4, with 22 bases in between. Per germline, CDR1 SGHDN and CDR2 FVKESK. CDR3 nucleotide sequence: TGTGCCAGCACCAGGGACTCGCCGCCCGGGGGCACCGGGGAGCTGTTTTTT. It translates to CASTRDSPPGGTGELFF. The full variable domain, with the rest looked up from reference TRBV14 and TRBJ2-2, is EAGVTQFPSHSVIEKGQTVTLRCDPISGHDNLYWYRRVMGKEIKFLLHFVKESKQDESGMPNNRFLAERTGGTYSTLKVQPAELEDSGVYFCASTRDSPPGGTGELFFGEGSRLTVL.

The chain links TRBV6-5 to TRBJ1-1; no clear D. The CDR3 contains 16 residues. V lost 2 bases to trimming and J lost 0 bases, with 13 bases between them. Germline V gives CDR1 MNHEY, CDR2 SVGAGI. DNA of the CDR3: TGTGCCAGCAGTTACATGGCGGGGTTCCTGAACACTGAAGCTTTCTTT. This translates into CASSYMAGFLNTEAFF.

The rearrangement uses TRBV29-1 and TRBJ1-2; D not certain. Germline-derived CDR1 and CDR2 are SQVTM and ANQGSEA. V was clipped by 1 base and J by 8 bases, with 11 bases between them. The CDR3 sequence is 12 residues long. Written as DNA, the CDR3 is TGCAGCGTTGAAGCCGATCCGAGGGGCTACACCTTC. It specifies CSVEADPRGYTF.

V gene TRBV4-2 combines with J gene TRBJ2-7; D might be TRBD2 (5 bases). V was pared by 2 bases and J by 1 base, with 18 bases between. The CDR3 totals 17 residues. CDR1 and CDR2 from the germline V gene are LGHNA and YNFKEQ. The CDR3 loop is CASSQLSKAALSYEQYF. Here the CDR3 DNA reads TGTGCCAGCAGCCAACTCTCAAAAGCGGCACTTTCCTACGAGCAGTACTTC.

This sequence joins TRBV5-4 and TRBJ2-1; 7 nucleotides align to TRBD2. V was pared by 4 bases and J by 1 base, with 8 bases of the junction left unmatched. The CDR3 has 16 residues. Looked up from germline, CDR1 is SGHNT and CDR2 is YYREEE (reference sequence). The CDR3 sequence: CASSHTGGLSYNEQFF. In DNA form, the CDR3 reads TGTGCCAGCAGCCATACGGGGGGACTGTCCTACAATGAGCAGTTCTTC.

J is TRBJ2-5 and V is TRBV4-1; 9 bases fit TRBD1. The germline gives CDR1 MGHRA, CDR2 YSYEKL. The CDR3 contains 15 residues. Trimming removed 5 bases from V and 3 bases from J; junction bases left unmatched: 7. The chain's CDR3 is CASSSSGQGEETQYF. CDR3 sequence (DNA): TGCGCCAGCAGCTCATCGGGACAGGGAGAAGAGACCCAGTACTTC.

The rearrangement links TRBV28 to TRBJ2-7; D remains ambiguous. From germline, CDR1 is MDHEN and CDR2 SYDVKM. The CDR3 covers 16 residues. Trimming removed 7 bases at V and 0 bases at J, with 19 bases between. CDR3 loop: CASTSGWRSSSYEQYF. The CDR3, as DNA: TGTGCCAGCACTAGTGGATGGCGGTCGAGCTCCTACGAGCAGTACTTC.

The rearrangement uses TRBV6-5 and TRBJ1-1; D might be TRBD1 (6 bases). V was clipped by 5 bases and J by 0 bases, with 13 bases between them. Germline V gives CDR1 MNHEY, CDR2 SVGAGI. The CDR3 spans 15 residues. CDR3 loop: CASSHPDSMNTEAFF. Written as DNA, the CDR3 is TGTGCCAGCAGTCACCCGGACAGCATGAACACTGAAGCTTTCTTT.

The CDR3 reads CASSRSGVRGETQYF. CDR3 DNA: TGTGCCAGCAGTCGATCAGGTGTTAGGGGAGAGACCCAGTACTTC. The gene calls are TRBV28 and TRBJ2-5; tentatively, D is TRBD1 (5 bases). This CDR3 has 15 residues. Per germline, CDR1 MDHEN and CDR2 SYDVKM. Trimming stripped 5 bases from V and 4 bases from J, with 17 bases between.

For the CDR3, the DNA is TGCGCCAGCAGCCAGAAGGTAGGGGGCAGGGACCCCCTCTGGGAGACCCAGTACTTC. Protein sequence: CASSQKVGGRDPLWETQYF. V gene TRBV4-1 combines with J gene TRBJ2-5; TRBD1 agrees at 7 bases. The CDR3 extends over 19 amino acids. V gave up 3 bases and J gave up 5 bases; unmatched junction bases: 21. Per the germline V gene, CDR1 is MGHRA and CDR2 is YSYEKL.

The chain recombines TRBV6-5 with TRBJ2-7, with a weak D call TRBD2 (6 bases). Germline V gene data show CDR1 as MNHEY and CDR2 as SVGAGI. This CDR3 contains 16 residues. The V and J ends lost 0 bases and 0 bases respectively, with 12 bases between them. The CDR3 region has the DNA TGTGCCAGCAGTTACTCTCTATCTAGCGTCTCCTACGAGCAGTACTTC. Its translation: CASSYSLSSVSYEQYF.

The chain links TRBV10-2 to TRBJ2-7; TRBD2 aligns across 13 bases. Unmatched junction bases numbered 8, after V lost 1 base and J lost 2 bases. CDR1 WSHSY and CDR2 SAAADI come from the germline V gene. The CDR3 has 18 residues. As DNA, the CDR3 is TGCGCCAGCAGTGAGTTGGGGACTAGCGGGGTCTTAGCCTACGAGCAGTACTTC. Translating gives CASSELGTSGVLAYEQYF.

The rearrangement links TRBV9 to TRBJ1-3; possibly TRBD1 for D (6 bases). V was pared by 3 bases and J by 1 base, with 14 bases between. Germline V gene data show CDR1 as SGDLS and CDR2 as YYNGEE. The CDR3 is made up of 16 amino acids. The CDR3 protein is CASSAYRDYSGNTIYF. CDR3 nucleotide sequence: TGTGCCAGCAGCGCCTACAGGGACTATTCTGGAAACACCATATATTTT.

A few counts support this clone. In DNA form, the CDR3 reads TGTGCCAGCCGGGGGACGGGCCCAAGCAATCAGCCCCAGCATTTT. Translation gives CASRGTGPSNQPQHF. V and J are TRBV2 and TRBJ1-5, with a tentative D call TRBD1 (5 bases). The germline V and J ends were trimmed by 8 bases and 1 base, with 15 bases remaining between them. The CDR3 has 15 amino acids. CDR1 and CDR2 from the germline V gene are SNHLY and FYNNEI. Looking up the rest from reference TRBV2 and TRBJ1-5 gives the full variable domain: EPEVTQTPSHQVTQMGQEVILRCVPISNHLYFYWYRQILGQKVEFLVSFYNNEISEKSEIFDDQFSVERPDGSNFTLKIRSTKLEDSAMYFCASRGTGPSNQPQHFGDGTRLSIL.

The chain employs TRBV4-3 and TRBJ2-4; 8 bases are shared with TRBD2. With V trimmed by 2 bases and J by 0 bases, 9 bases remained unmatched. CDR3 length equals 18 residues. The V gene's germline CDR1 is LGHNA and CDR2 YSLEER. CDR3: CASSQTSGPTLAKNIQYF. The CDR3 DNA reads as TGCGCCAGCAGCCAAACTAGCGGACCCACTCTAGCCAAAAACATTCAGTACTTC.